This T cell receptor (beta chain) was observed in a study of cytomegalovirus exposure and HLA in healthy donors. Study-level findings and limits: Reported performance of the classifier showed diagnosis of cytomegalovirus status with high specificity and sensitivity.

Details on this clone: Its antigen is not known.

The CDR3 covers 14 residues. Trimming shortened V by 4 bases and J by 6 bases, and 15 bases separated the two germline ends. Germline V CDR1 and CDR2: MNHEY, SVGAGI. Primers for the PCR totalled 60 Vbeta and 13 Jbeta. Assay: immunoSEQ multiplex PCR; the TCRdb copy retains only in-frame clones and omits some. The sample shows some 180,000 clones, around 88% of them seen only once. This receptor was obtained from a man between 40 and 49 years old in good health and CMV-seropositive. The V call is TRBV6-5, the J call TRBJ1-1, with D maybe TRBD1 (5 bases). The sample was PBMCs. This CDR3 reads CASSSMGGVPEAFF. CDR3 DNA sequence: TGTGCCAGCAGTTCCATGGGGGGGGTTCCTGAAGCTTTCTTT.